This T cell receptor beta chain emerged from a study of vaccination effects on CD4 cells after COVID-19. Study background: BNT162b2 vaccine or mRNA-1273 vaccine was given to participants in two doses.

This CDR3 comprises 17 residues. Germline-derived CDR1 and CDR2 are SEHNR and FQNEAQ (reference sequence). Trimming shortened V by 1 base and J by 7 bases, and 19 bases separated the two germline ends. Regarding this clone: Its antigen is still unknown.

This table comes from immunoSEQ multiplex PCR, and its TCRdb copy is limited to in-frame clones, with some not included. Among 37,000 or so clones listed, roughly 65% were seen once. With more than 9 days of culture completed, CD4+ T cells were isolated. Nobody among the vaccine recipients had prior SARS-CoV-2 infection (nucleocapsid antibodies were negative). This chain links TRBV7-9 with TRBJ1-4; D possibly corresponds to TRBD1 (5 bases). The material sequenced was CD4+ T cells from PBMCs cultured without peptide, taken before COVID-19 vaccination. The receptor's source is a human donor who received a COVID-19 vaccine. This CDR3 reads CASSLVSRPRAGEKLFF. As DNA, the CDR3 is TGTGCCAGCAGCTTAGTTAGCCGGCCCAGGGCAGGTGAAAAACTGTTTTTT.